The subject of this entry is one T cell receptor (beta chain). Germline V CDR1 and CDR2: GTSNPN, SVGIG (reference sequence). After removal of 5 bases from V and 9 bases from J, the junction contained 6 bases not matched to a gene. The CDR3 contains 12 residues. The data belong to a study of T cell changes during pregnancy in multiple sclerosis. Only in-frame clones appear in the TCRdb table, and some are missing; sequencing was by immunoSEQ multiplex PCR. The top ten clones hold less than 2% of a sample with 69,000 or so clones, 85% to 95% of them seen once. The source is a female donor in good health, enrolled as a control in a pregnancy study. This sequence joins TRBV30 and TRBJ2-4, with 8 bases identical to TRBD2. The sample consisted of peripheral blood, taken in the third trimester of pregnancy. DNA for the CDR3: TGTGCCTGGGCCCGGGGGGGTAGCATTCAGTACTTC. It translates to CAWARGGSIQYF.